The 2 T cell receptor beta chains in this list originate from one sample, sequenced in a study of T cell responses to AZD1222 COVID-19 vaccine. Repertoires were generated with immunoSEQ multiplex PCR, while TCRdb's copy carries only in-frame clones and drops some. Of around 110,000 clones listed, about 90% are singletons. The specimen comprised peripheral blood, sampled 28 days after the second AZD1222 dose. These receptors were taken from an adult who received the AZD1222 COVID-19 vaccine.

The chain combines TRBV2 with TRBJ1-2; D gene ambiguous. The CDR3 consists of 12 residues. V gave up 2 bases and J gave up 8 bases, with 9 bases separating them. Germline V gives CDR1 SNHLY, CDR2 FYNNEI. CDR3 in DNA: TGTGCCAGCAGTGAAAGGCAGTCGGGCTACACCTTC. This sequence encodes CASSERQSGYTF.

The chain joins TRBV5-1 to TRBJ1-3, with D perhaps matching TRBD1 (6 bases). The CDR3 loop spans 16 amino acids. CDR1 is SGHRS and CDR2 is YFSETQ in the germline V gene. V lost 0 bases to trimming and J lost 4 bases, with 14 bases between them. CDR3 nucleotides: TGCGCCAGCAGCTTGGGCTCGGGGGCCGCAGGAAACACCATATATTTT. Translating it yields CASSLGSGAAGNTIYF.